This T cell receptor (beta chain) was recovered during a study of blood T cell repertoires in COVID-19. The wider study: Sources were T cells, B-cell-depleted T cells, or PBMCs; the material itself was cDNA or gDNA.

Generated by immunoSEQ multiplex PCR, the TCRdb table keeps only in-frame clones and is missing some. The table has about 270,000 clones, 91% seen once. Sequencing was performed on peripheral blood. The TCR was taken from a young adult with COVID-19, enrolled during active disease.

CDR3 coding DNA: TGTGCCAGTAGTATAATGAACAACGAAGAGACCCAGTACTTC. Translation: CASSIMNNEETQYF. V usage is TRBV19 and J usage is TRBJ2-5, with unresolved D. V dropped 2 bases and J dropped 3 bases, with 10 bases sitting between them. Germline CDR1 LNHDA, CDR2 SQIVND (reference sequence). The CDR3 runs to 14 residues.